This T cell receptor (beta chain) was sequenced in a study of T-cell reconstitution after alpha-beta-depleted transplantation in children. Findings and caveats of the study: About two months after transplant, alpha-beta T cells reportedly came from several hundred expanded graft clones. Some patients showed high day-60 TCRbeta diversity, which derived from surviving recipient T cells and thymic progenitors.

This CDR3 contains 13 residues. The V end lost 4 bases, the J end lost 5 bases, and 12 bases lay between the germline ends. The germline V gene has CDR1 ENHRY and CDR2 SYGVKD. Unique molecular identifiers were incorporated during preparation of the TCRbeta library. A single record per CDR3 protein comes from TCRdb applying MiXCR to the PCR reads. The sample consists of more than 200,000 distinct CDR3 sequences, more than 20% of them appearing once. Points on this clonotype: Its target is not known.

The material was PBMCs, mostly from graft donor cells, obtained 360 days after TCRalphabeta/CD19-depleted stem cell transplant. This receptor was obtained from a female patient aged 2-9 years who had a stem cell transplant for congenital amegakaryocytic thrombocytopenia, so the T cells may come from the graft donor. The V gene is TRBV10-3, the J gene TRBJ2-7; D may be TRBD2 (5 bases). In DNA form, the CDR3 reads TGTGCCATCAGTGGCATGGAGGTGGACGAGCAGTACTTC. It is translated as CAISGMEVDEQYF.